This T cell receptor beta chain stems from a study of cytomegalovirus exposure and HLA in healthy donors. Study-wide background: Per a later analysis, the 666 first-cohort and over 90 validation repertoires shared one platform. The study's findings and limits: Testing in vitro showed a few CMV-associated chains specific for CMV antigens. Whilst most TCR sequences proved rare, a subset of public TCRs occurred across many donors. It was about 150 TCR beta chains that were listed as cytomegalovirus-associated.

The germline gives CDR1 MDHEN, CDR2 SYDVKM. The CDR3 loop spans 13 amino acids. Trimming shortened V by 7 bases and J by 2 bases, and 10 bases separated the two germline ends. The protocol was immunoSEQ multiplex PCR, while the TCRdb copy is restricted to in-frame clones and leaves out a portion. The repertoire holds roughly 300,000 clones, with around 87% as singletons. On this clone itself: As yet, its antigen is unknown.

This TCR was sampled from a woman in her thirties in good health and CMV-seropositive. Input material: PBMCs. The chain couples TRBV28 to TRBJ2-3; the D gene is possibly TRBD2 (5 bases). Here the CDR3 DNA reads TGTGCCAGCATGTCGGGAATCACAGATACGCAGTATTTT. This gives the protein CASMSGITDTQYF.